The sequence of this TCR beta chain was determined in a study of T cell responses to AZD1222 COVID-19 vaccine (dated by TCRdb to the early 2020s). General notes on the study: TCR sequencing covered 230 or so trial participants: roughly 200 given two doses of AZD1222 and about 26 given two doses of MenACWY control vaccine. Trial participants were enrolled by age into 18-55, 56-69 and 70-plus year subgroups, with roughly 150, 30 and 60 TCR-sequenced participants respectively. The study at large found these results: Reportedly, close to half of the unique spike-specific TCRs recognized epitopes lying outside the regions that are mutated in the B.1.351 and B.1.1.7 variants. After two AZD1222 doses, spike-specific TCR breadth and depth were significantly higher than at day 0 and than in MenACWY recipients. The 56-69-year group was small, and its depth increase did not reach significance, likely because of low power. Vaccine-associated CD4 TCRs spanned the whole spike protein, with dominant responses in regions 160-218 and 743-854. Participants were mostly white British and included more females than males, and it was suggested by the authors that clonal diversity may have been underestimated. Conclusions about previously exposed vaccinees are limited, since just five to seven AZD1222 recipients were seropositive for SARS-CoV-2 at baseline. No day 14 peak-response samples were available, so repertoires were characterized only after the peak T cell response.

Comment on this clone: Its antigen is still unknown. Within one base of it there is no much larger clone, and no base qualities were kept.

The sample's time point, from its label and the paper: baseline before first vaccination. The treatment or condition label, read with the paper, signifies: meningococcal conjugate vaccine given as trial control. The vaccinee samples were drawn from two UK trials, COV001 and COV002, one of which was a single-blind randomized controlled phase 2/3 trial testing AZD1222 (ChAdOx1 nCoV-19) in healthy adults. For TCRbeta chain sequencing, PBMC samples from trial participants were taken at day 0 and at day 28 after the second dose. The CDR3 regions of human TCRbeta chains were analyzed by immunosequencing. The study's processing was this. TCRs in the repertoires were compared against a reference library of SARS-CoV-2-specific TCRs that had been generated with the MIRA antigen-specificity platform. Breadth was defined as the fraction of unique TCRs that were SARS-CoV-2-associated. Depth was defined as the fraction of total T cells that were SARS-CoV-2-associated. Using the MIRA data, each spike-specific TCR was assigned both to the spike region to which the TCR was reactive and to a CD4 or CD8 class. Log10-transformed breadth and depth values were compared by one-way ANOVA with Sidak's multiple comparisons tests. Imported from immuneACCESS, the table was reduced by TCRdb to in-frame sequences with V and J called. These copies leave out some clones; in studies compared against another copy, an unresolved V gene accounts for under half, and the cause of the remainder is not known. V and J calls and clone size are as listed in that table; D and trimming were resolved from the DNA. The sample includes more than 140,000 clones, with roughly 93% observed a single time. The ten top clones hold around 0.9% of the sample.

Inclusive of the bounding cysteine and phenylalanine, the CDR3 is 13 residues long. The only DNA kept is the CDR3, 39 bases in frame from the first base. Compared with germline, V lacks 2 bases and J lacks 7 bases; bases without a gene match: 7. According to the germline V gene (reference sequence), CDR1 reads GTSNPN and CDR2 reads SVGIG. This sequence was found in an adult in good health. The sequence links TRBV30 to TRBJ2-5, with TRBD1 matching 7 junction bases. The source material was peripheral blood, sampled on day 0 of MenACWY control vaccination. The CDR3 region reads CAWSRTGEGTQYF. The DNA sequence is as follows: TGTGCCTGGAGTCGGACAGGCGAGGGGACCCAGTACTTC.